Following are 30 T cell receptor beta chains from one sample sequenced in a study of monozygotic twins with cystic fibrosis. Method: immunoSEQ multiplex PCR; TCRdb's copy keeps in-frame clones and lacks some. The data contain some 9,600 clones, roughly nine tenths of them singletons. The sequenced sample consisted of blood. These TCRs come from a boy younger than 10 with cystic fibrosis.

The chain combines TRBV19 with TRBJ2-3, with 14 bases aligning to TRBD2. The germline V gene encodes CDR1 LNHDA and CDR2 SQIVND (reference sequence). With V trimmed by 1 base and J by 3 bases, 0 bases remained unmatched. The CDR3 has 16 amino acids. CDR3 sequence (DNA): TGTGCCAGTAGTATAGGACTAGCGGGGGGGACAGATACGCAGTATTTT. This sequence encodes CASSIGLAGGTDTQYF.

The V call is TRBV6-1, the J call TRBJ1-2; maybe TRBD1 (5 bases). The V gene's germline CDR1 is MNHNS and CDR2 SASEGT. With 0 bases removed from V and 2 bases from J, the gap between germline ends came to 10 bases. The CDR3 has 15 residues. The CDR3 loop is CASSEALGQNYGYTF. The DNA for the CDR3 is TGTGCCAGCAGTGAAGCCTTGGGGCAGAACTATGGCTACACCTTC.

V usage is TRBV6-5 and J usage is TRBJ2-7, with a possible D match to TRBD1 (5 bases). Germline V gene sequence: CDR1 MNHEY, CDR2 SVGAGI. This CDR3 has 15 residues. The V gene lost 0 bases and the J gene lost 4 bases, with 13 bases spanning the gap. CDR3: CASSYSKKGAYEQYV. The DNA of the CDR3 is TGTGCCAGCAGTTACTCGAAGAAAGGGGCTTACGAGCAGTACGTC.

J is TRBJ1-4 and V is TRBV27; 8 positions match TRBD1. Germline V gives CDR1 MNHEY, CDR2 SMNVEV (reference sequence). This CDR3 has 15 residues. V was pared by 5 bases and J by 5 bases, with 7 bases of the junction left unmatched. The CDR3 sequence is CASSRPRTGNEKLFF. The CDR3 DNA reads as TGTGCCAGCAGTCGCCCCCGGACAGGGAATGAAAAACTGTTTTTT.

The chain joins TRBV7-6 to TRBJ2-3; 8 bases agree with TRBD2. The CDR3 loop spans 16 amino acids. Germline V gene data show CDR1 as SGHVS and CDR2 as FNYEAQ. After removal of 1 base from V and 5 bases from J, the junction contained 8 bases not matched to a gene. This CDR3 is CASSLGSSGGLDTQYF. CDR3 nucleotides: TGTGCCAGCAGCTTAGGGTCAAGCGGGGGCTTAGATACGCAGTATTTT.

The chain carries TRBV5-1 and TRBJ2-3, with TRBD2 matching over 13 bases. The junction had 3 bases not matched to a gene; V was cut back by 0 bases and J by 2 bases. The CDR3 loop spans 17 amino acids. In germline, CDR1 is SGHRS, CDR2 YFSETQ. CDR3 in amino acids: CASSLATSGGSTDTQYF. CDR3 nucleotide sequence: TGCGCCAGCAGCTTGGCGACTAGCGGGGGGTCCACAGATACGCAGTATTTT.

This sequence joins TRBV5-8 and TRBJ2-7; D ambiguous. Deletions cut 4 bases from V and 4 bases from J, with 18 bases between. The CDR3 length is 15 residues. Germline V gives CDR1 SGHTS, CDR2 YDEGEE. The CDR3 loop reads CASSRHPGSNYEQYF. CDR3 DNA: TGTGCCAGCAGCCGCCACCCAGGTTCCAATTACGAGCAGTACTTC.

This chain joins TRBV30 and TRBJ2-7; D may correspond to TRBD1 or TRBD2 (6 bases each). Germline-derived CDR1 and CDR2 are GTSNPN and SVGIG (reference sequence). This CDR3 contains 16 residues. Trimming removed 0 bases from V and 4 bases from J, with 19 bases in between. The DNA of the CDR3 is TGTGCCTGGAGTGTGAGGAGGGGGGCAATGACTTACGAGCAGTACTTC. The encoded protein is CAWSVRRGAMTYEQYF.

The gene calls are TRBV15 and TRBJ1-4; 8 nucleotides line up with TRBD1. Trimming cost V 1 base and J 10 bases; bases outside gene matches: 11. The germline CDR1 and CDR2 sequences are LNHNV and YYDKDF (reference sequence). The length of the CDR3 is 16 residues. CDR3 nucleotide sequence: TGTGCCACCAGCAGAGTTCCCTCGACAGGGGTTGTAAAACTGTTTTTT. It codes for CATSRVPSTGVVKLFF.

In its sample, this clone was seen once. The CDR3 DNA reads TGTGCCTGGAGTGTACCCCAACCGGGACAGATAAGCTACACCTTC. It codes for CAWSVPQPGQISYTF. V is TRBV30 and J is TRBJ1-2; TRBD1 agrees at 7 bases. CDR1 is GTSNPN, CDR2 SVGIG, per germline (reference sequence). Trimming cost V 0 bases and J 9 bases; bases outside gene matches: 13. The CDR3 sequence is 15 residues long.

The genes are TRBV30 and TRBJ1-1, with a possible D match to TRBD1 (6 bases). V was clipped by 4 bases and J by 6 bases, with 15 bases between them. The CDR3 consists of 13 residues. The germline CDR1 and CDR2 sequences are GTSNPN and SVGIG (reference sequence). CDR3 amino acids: CAWKPHREAEAFF. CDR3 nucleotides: TGTGCCTGGAAACCTCACAGGGAGGCTGAAGCTTTCTTT.

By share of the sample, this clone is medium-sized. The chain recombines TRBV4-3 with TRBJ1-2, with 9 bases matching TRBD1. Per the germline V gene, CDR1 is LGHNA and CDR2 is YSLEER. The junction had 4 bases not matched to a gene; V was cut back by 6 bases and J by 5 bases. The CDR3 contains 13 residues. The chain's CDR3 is CASRGQGWYGYTF. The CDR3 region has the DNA TGCGCCAGCAGGGGACAGGGATGGTATGGCTACACCTTC.

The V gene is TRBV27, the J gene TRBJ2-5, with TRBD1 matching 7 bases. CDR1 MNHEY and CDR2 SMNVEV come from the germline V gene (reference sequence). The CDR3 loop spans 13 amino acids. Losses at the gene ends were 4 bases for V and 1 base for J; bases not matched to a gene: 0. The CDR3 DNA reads TGTGCCAGCAGTTGGACAGGCCAAGAGACCCAGTACTTC. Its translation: CASSWTGQETQYF.

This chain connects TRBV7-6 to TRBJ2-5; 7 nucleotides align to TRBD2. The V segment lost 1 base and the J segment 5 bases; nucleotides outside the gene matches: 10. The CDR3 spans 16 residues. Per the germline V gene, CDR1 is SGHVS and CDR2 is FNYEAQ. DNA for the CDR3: TGTGCCAGCAGCTTAGTAGCTAGCGGCGTAGGCGAGACCCAGTACTTC. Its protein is CASSLVASGVGETQYF.

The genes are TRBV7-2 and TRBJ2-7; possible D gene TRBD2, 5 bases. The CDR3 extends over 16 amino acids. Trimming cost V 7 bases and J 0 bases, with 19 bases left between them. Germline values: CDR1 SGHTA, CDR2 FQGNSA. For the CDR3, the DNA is TGTGCCAGCACCGCAGATAATAGCGTTAGCTCCTACGAGCAGTACTTC. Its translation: CASTADNSVSSYEQYF.

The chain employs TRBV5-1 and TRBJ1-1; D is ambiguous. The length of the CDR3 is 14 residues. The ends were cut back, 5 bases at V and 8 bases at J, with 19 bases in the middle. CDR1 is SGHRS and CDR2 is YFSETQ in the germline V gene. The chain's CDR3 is CASRAAPAALEAFF. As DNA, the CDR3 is TGCGCCAGCAGAGCGGCCCCGGCCGCTCTAGAAGCTTTCTTT.

The CDR3 is CASQGGGVYEQYF. In nucleotides, the CDR3 is TGCGCCAGCCAGGGCGGGGGGGTCTACGAGCAGTACTTC. The chain combines TRBV10-2 with TRBJ2-7; the match to TRBD2 covers 9 bases. The V gene end was trimmed by 8 bases and the J gene end by 3 bases; junction bases not matched to a gene: 5. Germline V gene sequence: CDR1 WSHSY, CDR2 SAAADI. The CDR3 runs 13 residues.

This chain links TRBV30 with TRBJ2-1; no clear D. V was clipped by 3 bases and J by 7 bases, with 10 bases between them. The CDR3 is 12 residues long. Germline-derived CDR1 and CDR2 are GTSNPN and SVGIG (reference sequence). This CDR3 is CAWRINSNEQFF. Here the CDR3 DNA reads TGTGCCTGGAGAATTAACTCTAATGAGCAGTTCTTC.

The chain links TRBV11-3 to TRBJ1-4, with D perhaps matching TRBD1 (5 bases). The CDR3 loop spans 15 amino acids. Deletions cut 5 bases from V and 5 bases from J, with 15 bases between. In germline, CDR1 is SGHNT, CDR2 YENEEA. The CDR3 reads CASSVGRRGNEKLFF. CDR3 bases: TGTGCCAGCAGCGTCGGACGGAGGGGAAATGAAAAACTGTTTTTT.

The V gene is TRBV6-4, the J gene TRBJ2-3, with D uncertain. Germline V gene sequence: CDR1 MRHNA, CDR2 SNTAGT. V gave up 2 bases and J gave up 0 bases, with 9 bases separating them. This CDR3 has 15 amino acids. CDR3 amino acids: CASSDGPISTDTQYF. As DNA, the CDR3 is TGTGCCAGCAGTGACGGACCTATTAGCACAGATACGCAGTATTTT.

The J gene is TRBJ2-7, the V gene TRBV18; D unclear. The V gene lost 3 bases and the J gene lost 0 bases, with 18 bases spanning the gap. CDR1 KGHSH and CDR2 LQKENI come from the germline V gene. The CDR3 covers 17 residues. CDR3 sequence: CASSPGPSSQISYEQYV. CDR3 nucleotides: TGTGCCAGCTCACCGGGCCCCAGTTCTCAAATCTCCTACGAGCAGTACGTC.

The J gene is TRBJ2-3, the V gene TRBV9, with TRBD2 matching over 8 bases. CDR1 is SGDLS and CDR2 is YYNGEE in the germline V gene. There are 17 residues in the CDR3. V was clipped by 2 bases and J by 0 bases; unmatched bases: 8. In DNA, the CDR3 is TGTGCCAGCAGCGTCCGCGGGGGGTCCACTAGCACAGATACGCAGTATTTT. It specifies CASSVRGGSTSTDTQYF.

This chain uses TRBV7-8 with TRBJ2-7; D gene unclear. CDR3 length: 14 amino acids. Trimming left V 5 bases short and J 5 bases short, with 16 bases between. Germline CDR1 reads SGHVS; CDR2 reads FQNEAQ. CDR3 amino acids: CASSGQTPSDEQYV. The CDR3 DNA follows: TGTGCCAGCAGCGGTCAGACACCCTCTGACGAGCAGTACGTC.

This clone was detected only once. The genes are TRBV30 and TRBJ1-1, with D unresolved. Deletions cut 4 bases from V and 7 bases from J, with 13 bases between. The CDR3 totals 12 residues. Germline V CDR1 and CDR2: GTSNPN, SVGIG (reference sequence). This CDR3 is CAWTLVGDEAFF. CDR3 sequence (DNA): TGTGCCTGGACCCTAGTGGGCGATGAAGCTTTCTTT.

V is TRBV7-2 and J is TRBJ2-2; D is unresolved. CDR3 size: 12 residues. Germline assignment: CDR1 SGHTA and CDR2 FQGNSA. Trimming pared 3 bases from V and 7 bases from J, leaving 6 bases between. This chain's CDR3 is CASSFRNGELFF. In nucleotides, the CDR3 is TGTGCCAGCAGCTTTAGGAACGGGGAGCTGTTTTTT.

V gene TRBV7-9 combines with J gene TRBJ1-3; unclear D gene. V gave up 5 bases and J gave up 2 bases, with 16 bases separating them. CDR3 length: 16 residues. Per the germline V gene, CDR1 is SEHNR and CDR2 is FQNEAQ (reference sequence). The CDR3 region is CASSPPGVAAGNTIYF. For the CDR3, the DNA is TGTGCCAGCAGCCCCCCCGGGGTCGCAGCTGGAAACACCATATATTTT.

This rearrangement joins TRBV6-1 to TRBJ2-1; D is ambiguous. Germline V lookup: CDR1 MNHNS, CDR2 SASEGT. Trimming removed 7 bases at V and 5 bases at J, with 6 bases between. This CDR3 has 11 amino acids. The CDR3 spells CASKINNEQFF. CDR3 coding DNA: TGTGCCAGCAAGATCAACAATGAGCAGTTCTTC.

The CDR3 bases are TGTGCCAGCAGTGAAATTAGGGGCCACACTGAAGCTTTCTTT. This sequence encodes CASSEIRGHTEAFF. The rearrangement joins TRBV2 to TRBJ1-1; a weak D match, TRBD1 (5 bases). Trimming removed 2 bases at V and 3 bases at J, with 10 bases between. The CDR3 extends over 14 amino acids. CDR1 and CDR2 from the germline V gene are SNHLY and FYNNEI.

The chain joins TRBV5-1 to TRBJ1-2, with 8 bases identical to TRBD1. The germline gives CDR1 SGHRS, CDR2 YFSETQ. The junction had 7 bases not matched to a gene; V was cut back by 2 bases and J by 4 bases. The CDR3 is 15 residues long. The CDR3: CASSFTGQGAYGYTF. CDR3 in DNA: TGCGCCAGCAGCTTCACCGGACAGGGTGCCTATGGCTACACCTTC.

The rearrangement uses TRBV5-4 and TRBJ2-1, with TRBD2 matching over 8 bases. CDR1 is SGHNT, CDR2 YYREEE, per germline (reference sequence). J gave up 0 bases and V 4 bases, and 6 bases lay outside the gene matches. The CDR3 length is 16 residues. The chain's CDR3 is CASSPRGGGSYNEQFF. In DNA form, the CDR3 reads TGTGCCAGCAGCCCCCGGGGGGGAGGCTCCTACAATGAGCAGTTCTTC.